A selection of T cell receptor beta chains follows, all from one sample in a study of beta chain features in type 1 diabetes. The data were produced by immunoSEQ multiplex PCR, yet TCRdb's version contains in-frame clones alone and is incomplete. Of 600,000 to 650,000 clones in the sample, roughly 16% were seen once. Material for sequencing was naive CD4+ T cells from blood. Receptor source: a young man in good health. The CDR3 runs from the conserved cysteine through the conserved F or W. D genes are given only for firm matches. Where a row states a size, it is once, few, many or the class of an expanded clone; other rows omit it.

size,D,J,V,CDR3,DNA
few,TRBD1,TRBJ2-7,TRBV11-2,CASSSPDRGRHEQYF,TGTGCCAGCAGCTCCCCGGACAGGGGGCGCCACGAGCAGTACTTC
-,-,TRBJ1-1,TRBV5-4,CASSFFRTTEAFF,TGTGCCAGCAGCTTTTTCAGGACGACTGAAGCTTTCTTT
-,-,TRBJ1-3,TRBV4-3,CASSQDAHSATRNTIYF,TGCGCCAGCAGCCAAGATGCTCACAGCGCAACCAGAAACACCATATATTTT
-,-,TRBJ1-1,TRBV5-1,CASSLDRRGTEAFF,TGCGCCAGCAGCTTAGACAGAAGAGGGACTGAAGCTTTCTTT
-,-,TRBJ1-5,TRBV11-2,CASSFRENQPQHF,TGTGCCAGCAGCTTCAGAGAGAATCAGCCCCAGCATTTT
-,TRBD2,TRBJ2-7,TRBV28,CASTLAGGTYEQYF,TGTGCCAGCACCCTAGCGGGAGGAACGTACGAGCAGTACTTC
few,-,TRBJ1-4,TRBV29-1,CSVGRGAGEKLFF,TGCAGCGTGGGGCGAGGGGCGGGTGAAAAACTGTTTTTT
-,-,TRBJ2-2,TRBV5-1,CASSLSPSRGGELFF,TGCGCCAGCAGCTTGTCCCCCTCTCGAGGCGGGGAGCTGTTTTTT
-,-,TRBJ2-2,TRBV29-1,CSVLPGQLNTGELFF,TGCAGCGTGTTACCGGGACAACTCAACACCGGGGAGCTGTTTTTT
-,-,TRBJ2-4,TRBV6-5,CASSYEGAKNIQYF,TGTGCCAGCAGTTACGAGGGGGCCAAAAACATTCAGTACTTC
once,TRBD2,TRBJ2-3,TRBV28,CASSRLAGGPDTQYF,TGTGCCAGCAGTCGACTAGCGGGAGGGCCAGATACGCAGTATTTT
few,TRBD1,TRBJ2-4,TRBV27,CASRQGLDRGRWENIQYF,TGTGCCAGCCGCCAAGGGTTGGACAGGGGGCGCTGGGAAAACATTCAGTACTTC
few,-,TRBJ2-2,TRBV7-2,CASSSFNTGELFF,TGTGCCAGCAGTTCCTTTAACACCGGGGAGCTGTTTTTT
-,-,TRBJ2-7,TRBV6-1,CASSVVSYEQYF,TGTGCCAGCAGCGTCGTCTCCTACGAGCAGTACTTC
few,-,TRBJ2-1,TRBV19,CASSRTGFSYNEQFF,TGTGCCAGTAGTAGAACAGGGTTCTCCTACAATGAGCAGTTCTTC
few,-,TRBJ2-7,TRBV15,CATSRDVSYEQYF,TGTGCCACCAGCAGAGATGTCTCCTACGAGCAGTACTTC
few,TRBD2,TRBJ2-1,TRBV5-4,CASSLRGGNEQFF,TGTGCCAGCAGCCTCCGCGGGGGGAATGAGCAGTTCTTC
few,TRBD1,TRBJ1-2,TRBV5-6,CASRATGQSYGYTF,TGTGCCAGCAGGGCTACGGGACAGAGCTATGGCTACACCTTC
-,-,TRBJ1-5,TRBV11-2,CASSLVGEAGTQHF,TGTGCCAGCAGCTTAGTCGGGGAAGCGGGGACCCAGCATTTT
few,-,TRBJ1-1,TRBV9,CASSYSFTEAFF,TGTGCCAGCAGCTATTCGTTCACTGAAGCTTTCTTT
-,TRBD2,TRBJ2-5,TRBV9,CASSVGLAVVETQYF,TGTGCCAGCAGCGTAGGACTAGCAGTTGTCGAGACCCAGTACTTC
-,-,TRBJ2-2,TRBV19,CASSSAGELFF,TGTGCCAGTAGTTCTGCCGGGGAGCTGTTTTTT
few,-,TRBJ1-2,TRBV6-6,CASSQGYGYTF,TGTGCCAGCAGCCAGGGCTATGGCTACACCTTC
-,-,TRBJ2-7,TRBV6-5,CASSPGPAYEQYF,TGTGCCAGCAGTCCGGGACCGGCATACGAGCAGTACTTC
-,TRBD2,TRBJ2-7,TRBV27,CASSVTSGGSYEQYF,TGTGCCAGCAGTGTGACTAGCGGGGGCTCCTACGAGCAGTACTTC
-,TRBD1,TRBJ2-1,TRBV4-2,CASSQAVGQGAYNEQFF,TGTGCCAGCAGCCAAGCTGTTGGACAGGGGGCCTACAATGAGCAGTTCTTC
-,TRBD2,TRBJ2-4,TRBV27,CASSLSGREGAKNIQYF,TGTGCCAGCAGTTTATCTGGGCGGGAGGGAGCCAAAAACATTCAGTACTTC
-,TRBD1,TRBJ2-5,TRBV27,CASTQGVSQETQYF,TGTGCCAGCACCCAGGGGGTCTCGCAAGAGACCCAGTACTTC
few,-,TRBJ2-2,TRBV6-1,CASSEGIRVTASTGELFF,TGTGCCAGCAGTGAAGGTATAAGGGTTACGGCGAGCACCGGGGAGCTGTTTTTT
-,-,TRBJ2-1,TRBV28,CASLTLLNYNEQFF,TGTGCCAGCTTGACCCTACTGAATTACAATGAGCAGTTCTTC
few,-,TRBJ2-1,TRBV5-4,CASSVGRGEQFF,TGTGCCAGCAGCGTCGGACGGGGAGAGCAGTTCTTC
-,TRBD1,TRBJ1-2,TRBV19,CASSISATGKKLGYGYTF,TGTGCCAGTAGTATTAGTGCGACAGGGAAAAAGTTGGGCTATGGCTACACCTTC
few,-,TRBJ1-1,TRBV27,CATSIKWGKLNTEAFF,TGTGCCACCAGCATAAAATGGGGGAAACTGAACACTGAAGCTTTCTTT
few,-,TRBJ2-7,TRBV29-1,CSVLPHDRNYEQYF,TGCAGCGTCCTACCTCATGACCGGAACTACGAGCAGTACTTC
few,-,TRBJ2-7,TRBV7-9,CASSLGAGAYEQYF,TGTGCCAGCAGCTTGGGGGCCGGGGCCTACGAGCAGTACTTC
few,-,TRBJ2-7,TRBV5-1,CASSLVWSEQYF,TGCGCCAGCAGCTTGGTATGGTCCGAGCAGTACTTC
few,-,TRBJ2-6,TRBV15,CATSRSGANVLTF,TGTGCCACCAGCCGCTCTGGGGCCAACGTCCTGACTTTC
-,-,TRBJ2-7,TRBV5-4,CASSTGNRVQTYEQYF,TGTGCCAGCAGCACGGGGAACCGGGTCCAAACCTACGAGCAGTACTTC